The source of this T cell receptor beta chain is a study of technical replicates of blood from several donors. Generated by immunoSEQ multiplex PCR, the TCRdb table keeps only in-frame clones and is missing some. The sample gives more than 90,000 clones, approximately 96% of which show up once; 0.3% to 0.35% is in the top ten. Germline assignment: CDR1 MDHEN and CDR2 SYDVKM. Trimming pared 10 bases from V and 1 base from J, leaving 17 bases between. The CDR3 extends over 15 amino acids. The TCR comes from a human donor in good health. This chain connects TRBV28 to TRBJ2-1; no clear D. Sequenced material: T cells isolated from PBMCs. This CDR3 is CATEALPVSYNEQFF. For the CDR3, the DNA is TGTGCCACTGAGGCCCTCCCCGTATCCTACAATGAGCAGTTCTTC.